One sample yielded the 2 T cell receptor beta chains listed below, sequenced in a study of blood T cell repertoires in COVID-19. TCRdb's copy holds only in-frame clones and misses some; the assay was immunoSEQ multiplex PCR. The table shows some 150,000 clones, with 70% to 90% occurring only once. The material sequenced was peripheral blood. The source is a man in his sixties with active or convalescent COVID-19.

The gene calls are TRBV6-5 and TRBJ2-4, with 7 bases aligning to TRBD1. CDR1 MNHEY and CDR2 SVGAGI come from the germline V gene. CDR3 size: 14 residues. Trimming at V came to 4 bases and at J to 12 bases, leaving 12 bases not matched to a gene. Written as DNA, the CDR3 is TGTGCCAGCAGTTCTACCTTAGGGGGCGCAGGTCAGTACTTC. This gives the protein CASSSTLGGAGQYF.

This clone was counted only a few times. The chain couples TRBV30 to TRBJ2-2; possible D gene TRBD2, 6 bases. V lost 8 bases and J 0 bases, leaving 13 bases between the germline ends. Germline CDR1 GTSNPN, CDR2 SVGIG (reference sequence). This CDR3 region has 14 residues. For the CDR3, the DNA is TGTGCCCTTGGAGGGGAAGCGAACACCGGGGAGCTGTTTTTT. Translating it yields CALGGEANTGELFF.